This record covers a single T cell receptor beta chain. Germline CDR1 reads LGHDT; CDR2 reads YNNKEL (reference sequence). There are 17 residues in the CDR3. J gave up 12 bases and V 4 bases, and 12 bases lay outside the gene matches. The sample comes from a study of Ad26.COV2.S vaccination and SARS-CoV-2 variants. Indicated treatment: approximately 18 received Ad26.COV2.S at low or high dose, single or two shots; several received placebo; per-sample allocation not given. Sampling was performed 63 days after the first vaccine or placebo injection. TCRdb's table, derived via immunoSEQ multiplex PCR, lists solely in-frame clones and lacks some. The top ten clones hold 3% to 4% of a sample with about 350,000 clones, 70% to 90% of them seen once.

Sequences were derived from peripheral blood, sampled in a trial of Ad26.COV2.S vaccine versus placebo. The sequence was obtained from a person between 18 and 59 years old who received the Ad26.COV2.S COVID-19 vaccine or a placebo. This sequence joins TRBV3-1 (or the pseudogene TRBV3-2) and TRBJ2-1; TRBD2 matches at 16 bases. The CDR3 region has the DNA TGTGCCAGCAGCCTCCACCCCGGGACTAGCGGGGGGGCGGGGCAGTTCTTC. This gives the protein CASSLHPGTSGGAGQFF.